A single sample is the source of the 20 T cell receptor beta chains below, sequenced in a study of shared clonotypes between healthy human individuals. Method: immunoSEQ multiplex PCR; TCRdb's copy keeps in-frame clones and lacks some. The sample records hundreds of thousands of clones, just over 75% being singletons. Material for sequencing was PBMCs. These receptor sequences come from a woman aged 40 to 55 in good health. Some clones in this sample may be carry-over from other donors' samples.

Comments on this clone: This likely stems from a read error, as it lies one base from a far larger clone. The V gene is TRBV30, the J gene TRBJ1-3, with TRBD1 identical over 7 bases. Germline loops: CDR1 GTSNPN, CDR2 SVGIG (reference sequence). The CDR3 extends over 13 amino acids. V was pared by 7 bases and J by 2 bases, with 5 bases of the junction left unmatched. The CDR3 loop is CALDRAPGNTIYF. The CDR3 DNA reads TGTGCCTTAGACAGGGCCCCTGGAAACACCATATATTTT. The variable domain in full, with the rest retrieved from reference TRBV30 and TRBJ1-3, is SQTIHQWPATLVQPVGSPLSLECTVEGTSNPNLYWYRQAAGRGLQLLFYSVGIGQISSEVPQNLSASRPQDRQFILSSKKLLLSDSGFYLCALDRAPGNTIYFGEGSWLTVV.

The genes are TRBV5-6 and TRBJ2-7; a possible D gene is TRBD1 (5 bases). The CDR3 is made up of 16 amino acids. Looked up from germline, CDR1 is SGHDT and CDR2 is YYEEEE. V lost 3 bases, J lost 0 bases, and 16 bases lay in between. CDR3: CASSWGLTSRSYEQYF. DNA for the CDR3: TGTGCCAGCAGCTGGGGCCTTACAAGCCGCTCCTACGAGCAGTACTTC.

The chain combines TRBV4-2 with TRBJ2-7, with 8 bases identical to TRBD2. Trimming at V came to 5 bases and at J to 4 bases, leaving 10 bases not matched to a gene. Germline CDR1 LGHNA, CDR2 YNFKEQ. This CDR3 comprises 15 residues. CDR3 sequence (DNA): TGTGCCAGCAGCGAGGAGCGGGAGACGGGGTACGAGCAGTACTTC. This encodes CASSEERETGYEQYF.

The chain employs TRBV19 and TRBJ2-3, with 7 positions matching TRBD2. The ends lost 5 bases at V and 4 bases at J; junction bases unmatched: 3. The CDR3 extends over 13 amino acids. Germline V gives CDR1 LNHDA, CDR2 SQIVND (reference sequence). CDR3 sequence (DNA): TGTGCCAGTAGTCTTCGGGGGGCAGATACGCAGTATTTT. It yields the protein CASSLRGADTQYF.

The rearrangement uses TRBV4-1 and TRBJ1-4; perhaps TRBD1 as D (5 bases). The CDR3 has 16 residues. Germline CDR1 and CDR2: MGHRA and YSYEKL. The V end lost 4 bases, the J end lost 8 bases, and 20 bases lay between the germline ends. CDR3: CASSRVSGTGDEKLFF. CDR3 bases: TGCGCCAGCAGCCGTGTCTCCGGGACGGGGGACGAAAAACTGTTTTTT.

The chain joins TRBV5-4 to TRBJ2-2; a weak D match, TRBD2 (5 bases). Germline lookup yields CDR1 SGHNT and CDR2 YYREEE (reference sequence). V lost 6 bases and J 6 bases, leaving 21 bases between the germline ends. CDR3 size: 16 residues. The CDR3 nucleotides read TGTGCCAGCACCACGGACTTTGATCCAGCGGCCGGGGAGCTGTTTTTT. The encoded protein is CASTTDFDPAAGELFF.

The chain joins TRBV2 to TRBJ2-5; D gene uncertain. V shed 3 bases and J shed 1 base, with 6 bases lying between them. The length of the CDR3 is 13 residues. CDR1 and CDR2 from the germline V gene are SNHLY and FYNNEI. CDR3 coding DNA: TGTGCCAGCAGTGAGTTGGCCCAAGAGACCCAGTACTTC. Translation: CASSELAQETQYF.

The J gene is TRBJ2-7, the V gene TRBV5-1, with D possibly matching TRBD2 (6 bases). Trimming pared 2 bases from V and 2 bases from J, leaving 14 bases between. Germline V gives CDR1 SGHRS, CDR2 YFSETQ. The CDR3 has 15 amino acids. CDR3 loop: CASSFGSGETYEQYF. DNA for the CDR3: TGCGCCAGCAGCTTCGGGTCGGGGGAAACCTACGAGCAGTACTTC.

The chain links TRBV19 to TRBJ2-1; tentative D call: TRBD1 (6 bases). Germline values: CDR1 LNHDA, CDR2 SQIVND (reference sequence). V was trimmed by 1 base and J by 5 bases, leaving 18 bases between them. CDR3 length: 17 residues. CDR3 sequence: CASSIGGTQGPNNEQFF. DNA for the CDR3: TGTGCCAGTAGTATAGGGGGGACACAAGGACCCAACAATGAGCAGTTCTTC.

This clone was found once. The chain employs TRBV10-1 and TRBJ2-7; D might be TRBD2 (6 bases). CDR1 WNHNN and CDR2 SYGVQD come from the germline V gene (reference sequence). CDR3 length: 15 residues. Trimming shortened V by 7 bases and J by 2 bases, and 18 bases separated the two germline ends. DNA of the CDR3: TGCGCCAGCACTCAGGAGCGGGTGGCAACCTACGAGCAGTACTTC. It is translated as CASTQERVATYEQYF.

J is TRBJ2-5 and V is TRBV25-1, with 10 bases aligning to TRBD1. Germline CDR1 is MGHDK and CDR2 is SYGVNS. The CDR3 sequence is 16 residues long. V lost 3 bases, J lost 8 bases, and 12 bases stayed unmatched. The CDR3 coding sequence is TGTGCCAGCAGTGACCTCCCGGGACAGGGGAGGATTACCCAGTACTTC. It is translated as CASSDLPGQGRITQYF.

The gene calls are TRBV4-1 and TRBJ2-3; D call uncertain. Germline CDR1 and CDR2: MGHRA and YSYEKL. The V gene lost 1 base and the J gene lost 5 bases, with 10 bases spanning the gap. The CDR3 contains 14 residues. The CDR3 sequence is CASSQVGREDTQYF. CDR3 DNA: TGCGCCAGCAGCCAAGTAGGTCGAGAAGATACGCAGTATTTT.

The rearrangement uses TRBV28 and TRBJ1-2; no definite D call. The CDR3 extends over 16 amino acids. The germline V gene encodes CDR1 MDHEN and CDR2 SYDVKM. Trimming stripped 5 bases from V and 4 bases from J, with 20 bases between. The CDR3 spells CASSLLRTNPGYGYTF. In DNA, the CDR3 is TGTGCCAGCAGTCTCCTCCGGACGAACCCCGGCTATGGCTACACCTTC.

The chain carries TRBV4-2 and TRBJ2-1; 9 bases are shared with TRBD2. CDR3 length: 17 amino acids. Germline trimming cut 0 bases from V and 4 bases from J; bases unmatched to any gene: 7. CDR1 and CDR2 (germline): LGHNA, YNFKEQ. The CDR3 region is CASSQDEAGGRYNEQFF. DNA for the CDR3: TGTGCCAGCAGCCAAGATGAGGCGGGAGGGAGGTACAATGAGCAGTTCTTC.

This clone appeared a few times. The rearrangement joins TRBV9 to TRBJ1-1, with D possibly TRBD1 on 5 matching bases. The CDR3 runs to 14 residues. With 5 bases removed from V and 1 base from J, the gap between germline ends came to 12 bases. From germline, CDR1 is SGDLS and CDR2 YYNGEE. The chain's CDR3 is CASSTGTGNTEAFF. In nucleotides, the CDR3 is TGTGCCAGCAGTACCGGGACGGGGAACACTGAAGCTTTCTTT.

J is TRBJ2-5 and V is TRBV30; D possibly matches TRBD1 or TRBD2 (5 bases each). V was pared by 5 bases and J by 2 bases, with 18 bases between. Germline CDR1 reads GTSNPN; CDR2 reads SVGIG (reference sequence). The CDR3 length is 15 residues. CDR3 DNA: TGTGCCTGGTCCCGGGACCTCAGTCCGCAAGAGACCCAGTACTTC. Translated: CAWSRDLSPQETQYF.

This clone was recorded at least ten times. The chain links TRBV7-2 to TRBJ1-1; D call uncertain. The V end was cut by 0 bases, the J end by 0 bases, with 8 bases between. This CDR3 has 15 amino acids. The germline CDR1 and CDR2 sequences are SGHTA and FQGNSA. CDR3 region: CASSLAGRLNTEAFF. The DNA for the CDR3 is TGTGCCAGCAGCTTAGCGGGCAGGCTGAACACTGAAGCTTTCTTT.

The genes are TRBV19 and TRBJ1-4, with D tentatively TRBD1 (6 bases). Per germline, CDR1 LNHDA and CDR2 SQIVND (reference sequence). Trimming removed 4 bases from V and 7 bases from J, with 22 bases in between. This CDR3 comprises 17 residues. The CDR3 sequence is CASSTRAGGGFGEKLFF. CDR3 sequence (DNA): TGTGCCAGTAGTACCCGAGCCGGGGGCGGATTCGGTGAAAAACTGTTTTTT.

Here the CDR3 reads CASSVDGSVYNEQFF. In nucleotides, the CDR3 is TGTGCCAGCAGCGTAGATGGTTCGGTCTACAATGAGCAGTTCTTC. The V gene is TRBV9, the J gene TRBJ2-1; D gene ambiguous. Germline V CDR1 and CDR2: SGDLS, YYNGEE. The germline V and J ends were trimmed by 0 bases and 3 bases, with 10 bases remaining between them. The CDR3 runs 15 residues.

CDR3 bases: TGTGCCTGGAGTGTACTTAGGACTAGCGGGACTTCAGATACGCAGTATTTT. Translation gives CAWSVLRTSGTSDTQYF. The rearrangement uses TRBV30 and TRBJ2-3, with TRBD2 matching 12 bases. J lost 4 bases, V lost 0 bases, and 8 bases had no gene match. This CDR3 is built from 17 residues. CDR1 and CDR2 (germline): GTSNPN, SVGIG (reference sequence).